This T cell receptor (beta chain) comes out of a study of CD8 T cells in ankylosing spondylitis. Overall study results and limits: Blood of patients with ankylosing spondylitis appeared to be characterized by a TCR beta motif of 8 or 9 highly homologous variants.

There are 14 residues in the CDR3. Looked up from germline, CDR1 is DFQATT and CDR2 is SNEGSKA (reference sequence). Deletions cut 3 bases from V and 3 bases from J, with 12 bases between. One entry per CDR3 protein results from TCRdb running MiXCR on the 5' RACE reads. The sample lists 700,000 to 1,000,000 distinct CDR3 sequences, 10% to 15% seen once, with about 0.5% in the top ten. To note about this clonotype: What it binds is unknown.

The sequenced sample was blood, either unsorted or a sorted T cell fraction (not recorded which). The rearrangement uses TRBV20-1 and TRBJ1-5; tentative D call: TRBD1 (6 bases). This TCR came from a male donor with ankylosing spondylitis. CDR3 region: CSASSDRPNQPQHF. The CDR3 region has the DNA TGCAGTGCTAGTTCTGACAGGCCCAATCAGCCCCAGCATTTT.